The rows below give T cell receptor beta chains drawn from one sample of a study of tumor-infiltrating lymphocytes in glioblastoma multiforme. MiXCR, run by TCRdb on the multiplex PCR reads, gives a single entry per CDR3 protein. The sample includes thousands of distinct CDR3 sequences, nearly 75% seen only once; the top ten take around half. What was sequenced was brain tumor tissue. Receptors were obtained from a male donor with glioblastoma. Both conserved end residues are part of each CDR3. D genes are given only for firm matches. Size values are once, few and many counts, or a class for expanded clones, and some rows have none.

V gene	D gene	clone size	J gene	CDR3 DNA	CDR3 protein
TRBV11-1	NA	once	TRBJ2-7	TGTGCCAGCAGCTTAGAGTCCTACGAGCAGTACTTC	CASSLESYEQYF
TRBV28	NA	NA	TRBJ2-7	TGTGCCAGCAGCCACCAATACGAGCAGTACTTC	CASSHQYEQYF
TRBV5-1	TRBD2	NA	TRBJ2-5	TGCGCCAGCAGCTTGGATCCTAGCGGGAGGGAGACCCAGTACTTC	CASSLDPSGRETQYF
TRBV11-2	TRBD2	NA	TRBJ2-2	TGTGCCAGCGCCCCCTCATTCGGCCAAGAGCTAGCGGTAAACACCGGGGAGCTGTTTTTC	CASAPSFGQELAVNTGELFF
TRBV11-2	NA	NA	TRBJ1-2	TGTACCAGCAGCTTAGGTTTTGGATATGGCTACACCTTC	CTSSLGFGYGYTF
TRBV29-1	TRBD1	medium-sized	TRBJ1-2	TGCAGCGTTGATGGACAGGGAAACTATGGCTACACCTTC	CSVDGQGNYGYTF
TRBV6-5	NA	medium-sized	TRBJ2-2	TGTGCCAGCAGTTACAAGGGTGGCGGGGAGCTGTTTTTT	CASSYKGGGELFF
TRBV12-3/TRBV12-4	TRBD2	NA	TRBJ2-1	TGTGCCAGCAGTCCAACTAGCGGGACTCGGAACAATGAGCAGTTCTTC	CASSPTSGTRNNEQFF
TRBV10-3	NA	NA	TRBJ2-7	TGTGCCATCAGTGAGAGGGTTTGGGGTTACGAGCAATACTTC	CAISERVWGYEQYF
TRBV11-2	TRBD2	NA	TRBJ2-3	TGTGCCAGCAGCTTAGTCGCTAGCGGGAAAAGCACAGATACGCAGTATTTT	CASSLVASGKSTDTQYF
TRBV5-4	NA	NA	TRBJ2-1	TGTGCCAGCAGCTTCCCAGGGGATGAGCAGTTCTTC	CASSFPGDEQFF
TRBV20-1	TRBD2	NA	TRBJ2-3	TGCAGTGCTGGTCGCCCCGGACTAGCGGGAGGGCCGGGTAGCACAGATACGCAATATTTT	CSAGRPGLAGGPGSTDTQYF
TRBV10-3	TRBD1	few	TRBJ1-2	TGTGCCATCAGTGACCCCACCCCACAGGGGGAATATGGCTACACCTTC	CAISDPTPQGEYGYTF
TRBV29-1	NA	NA	TRBJ2-5	TGCAGCGTTGAAGAGCACAACCGCTACCAAGAGACCCGGTACTTC	CSVEEHNRYQETRYF
TRBV11-2	NA	NA	TRBJ2-1	TGTGCCAGCAGAGCTGGGATGGCTAGCGTGAGAAATGACTACAATGAGCAGTTCTTC	CASRAGMASVRNDYNEQFF
TRBV5-1	TRBD1	many	TRBJ2-1	TGCGCCAGCAGCGCCGGGACAGGGGCCTACAATGAGCAGTTCTTC	CASSAGTGAYNEQFF
TRBV29-1	TRBD1	few	TRBJ2-1	TGCAGCGTGGTAACAGGGGGCAATGAGCAGTTCTTC	CSVVTGGNEQFF
TRBV29-1	NA	NA	TRBJ2-7	TGCAGCGCAACAGGGACGGTGCTCGGCGAGCAGTACTTC	CSATGTVLGEQYF
TRBV6-2/TRBV6-3	NA	NA	TRBJ1-1	TGTGCCAGCAGTTACGGCGAGAGGGGCGCCAACACTGAAGCTTTCTTT	CASSYGERGANTEAFF
TRBV20-1	NA	NA	TRBJ2-7	TGCAGTGCTAGAGATTCGGTATGTCTCGGGAGTGAGCAGTACTTC	CSARDSVCLGSEQYF
TRBV12-3/TRBV12-4	NA	NA	TRBJ1-4	TGTGCCAGCAGTTTGGCGGGTACGGAAAAACTGTTTTTT	CASSLAGTEKLFF
TRBV20-1	TRBD2	NA	TRBJ2-2	TGCAGTGCGGCGGTTAGCGGGGGGGAAGACACCGGGGAGCTGTTTTTT	CSAAVSGGEDTGELFF
TRBV20-1	TRBD2	NA	TRBJ2-4	TGCAGTGCCCGACCTTTAGCGGGAGACTCCTACATTCAGTACTTC	CSARPLAGDSYIQYF
TRBV11-2	NA	NA	TRBJ1-4	TGTGTAAGCAGCCCCGGAAGTGGAGGGGAAACTGTTTTT	CVSSPGSGGETVF
TRBV11-2	NA	once	TRBJ2-4	TGCGCCAGCAGCTTAGATAGGGAAAATGAGCAGTTTTTC	CASSLDRENEQFF